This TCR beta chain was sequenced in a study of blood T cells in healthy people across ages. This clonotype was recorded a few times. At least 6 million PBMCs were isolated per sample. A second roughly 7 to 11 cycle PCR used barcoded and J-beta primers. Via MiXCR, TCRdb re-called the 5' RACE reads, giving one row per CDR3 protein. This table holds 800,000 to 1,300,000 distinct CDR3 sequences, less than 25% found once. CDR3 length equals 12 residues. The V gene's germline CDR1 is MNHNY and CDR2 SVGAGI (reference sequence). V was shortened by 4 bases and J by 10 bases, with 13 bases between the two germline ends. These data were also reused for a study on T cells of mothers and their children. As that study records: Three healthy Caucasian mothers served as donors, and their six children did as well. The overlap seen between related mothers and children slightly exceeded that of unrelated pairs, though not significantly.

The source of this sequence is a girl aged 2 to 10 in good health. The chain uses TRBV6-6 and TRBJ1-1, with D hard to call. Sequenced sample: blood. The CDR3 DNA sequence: TGTGCCAGCAGTTCTCTCGACCGGGGAGCTTTCTTT. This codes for CASSSLDRGAFF.